This TCR beta chain comes out of a study of blood T cell repertoires in COVID-19. Profiled with immunoSEQ multiplex PCR; TCRdb holds only in-frame clones, not every one. The sample has about 130,000 clones, 65% to 85% seen once. Looked up from germline, CDR1 is MNHNY and CDR2 is SVGAGI (reference sequence). The CDR3 contains 14 residues. V lost 2 bases and J 2 bases, leaving 9 bases between the germline ends. The material sequenced was peripheral blood. The rearrangement links TRBV6-6 to TRBJ2-5; D is perhaps TRBD1 (6 bases). The source of this sequence is a man aged 65-85 years with acute or convalescent COVID-19. The CDR3 region is CASSYRTAQETQYF. The CDR3 DNA reads TGTGCCAGCAGTTACCGGACAGCGCAAGAGACCCAGTACTTC.